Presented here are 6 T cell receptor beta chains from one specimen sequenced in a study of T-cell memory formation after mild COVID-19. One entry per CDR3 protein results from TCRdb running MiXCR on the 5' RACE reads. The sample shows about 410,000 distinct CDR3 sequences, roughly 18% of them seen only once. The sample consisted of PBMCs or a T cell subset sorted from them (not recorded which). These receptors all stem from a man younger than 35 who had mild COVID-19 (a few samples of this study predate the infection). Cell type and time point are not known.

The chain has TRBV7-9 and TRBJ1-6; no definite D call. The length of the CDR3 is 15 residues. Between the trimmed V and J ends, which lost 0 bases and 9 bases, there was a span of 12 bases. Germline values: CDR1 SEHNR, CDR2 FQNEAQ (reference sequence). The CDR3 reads CASSLASPHSSPLHF. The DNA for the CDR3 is TGTGCCAGCAGCTTAGCCTCCCCCCATAGTTCACCCCTCCACTTT.

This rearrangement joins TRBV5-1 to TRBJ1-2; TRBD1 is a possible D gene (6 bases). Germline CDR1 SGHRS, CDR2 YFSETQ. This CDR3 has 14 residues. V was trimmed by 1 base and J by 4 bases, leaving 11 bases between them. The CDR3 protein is CASSLNGGGYGYTF. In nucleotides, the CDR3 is TGCGCCAGCAGCTTGAATGGGGGCGGCTATGGCTACACCTTC.

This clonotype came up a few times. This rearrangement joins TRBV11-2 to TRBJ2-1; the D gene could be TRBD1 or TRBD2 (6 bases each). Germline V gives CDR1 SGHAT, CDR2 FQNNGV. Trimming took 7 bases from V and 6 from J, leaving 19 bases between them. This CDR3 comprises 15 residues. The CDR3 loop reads CASTLGGGPVNEQFF. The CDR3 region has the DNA TGTGCCAGCACCCTGGGGGGCGGGCCAGTCAATGAGCAGTTCTTC.

The CDR3 here is CASSQNQATSNSPLHF. The CDR3 DNA sequence: TGCGCCAGCAGCCAAAATCAGGCAACCAGCAATTCACCCCTCCACTTT. The chain joins TRBV4-1 to TRBJ1-6, with unresolved D. CDR1 is MGHRA, CDR2 YSYEKL, per germline. This CDR3 has 16 amino acids. V shed 2 bases and J shed 7 bases, with 15 bases lying between them.

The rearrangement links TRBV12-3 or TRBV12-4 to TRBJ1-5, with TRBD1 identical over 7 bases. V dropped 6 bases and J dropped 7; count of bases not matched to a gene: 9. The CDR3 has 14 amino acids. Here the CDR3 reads CASSQGEGGQPQHF. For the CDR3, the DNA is TGTGCCAGCAGCCAGGGGGAGGGAGGGCAGCCCCAGCATTTT.

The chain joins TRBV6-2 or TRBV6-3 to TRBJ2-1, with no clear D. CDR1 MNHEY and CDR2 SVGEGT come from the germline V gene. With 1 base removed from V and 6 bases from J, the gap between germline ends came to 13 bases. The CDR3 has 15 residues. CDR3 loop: CASSYFAAQINEQFF. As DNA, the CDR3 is TGTGCCAGCAGTTACTTCGCCGCGCAGATCAATGAGCAGTTCTTC.